The 18 T cell receptor beta chains below all came from one sample that was sequenced in a study of T-cell memory formation after mild COVID-19. TCRdb called the 5' RACE reads again in MiXCR, with one record for every CDR3 protein. The profile shows 40,000 to 55,000 distinct CDR3 sequences, 7.3% of them singletons. Sequencing input: PBMCs or a T cell subset sorted from them (not recorded which). These receptors all come from a man aged 18 to 29 who had mild COVID-19 (a few samples of this study predate the infection). Cell type and time point are not known.

Here the CDR3 reads CATAKGVGDRETQYF. CDR3 nucleotide sequence: TGTGCCACCGCCAAGGGAGTCGGAGACCGAGAGACCCAGTACTTC. The chain carries TRBV6-2 or TRBV6-3 and TRBJ2-5; a possible D gene is TRBD2 (5 bases). CDR3 length: 15 amino acids. V lost 10 bases, J lost 4 bases, and 22 bases lay in between. Germline lookup yields CDR1 MNHEY and CDR2 SVGEGT.

This clonotype has only a few counts. The chain has TRBV28 and TRBJ1-2, with 7 bases lining up with TRBD1. V lost 4 bases to trimming and J lost 4 bases; unmatched junction nucleotides: 9. The CDR3 consists of 15 residues. Germline assignment: CDR1 MDHEN and CDR2 SYDVKM. The CDR3 sequence is CASSSRDRVGYGYTF. Written as DNA, the CDR3 is TGTGCCAGCAGTTCCCGTGACAGGGTTGGCTATGGCTACACCTTC.

This clonotype was counted only a few times. V gene TRBV9 combines with J gene TRBJ2-3; no definite D call. The ends were cut back, 0 bases at V and 0 bases at J, with 11 bases in the middle. The CDR3 extends over 16 amino acids. Germline CDR1 and CDR2: SGDLS and YYNGEE. Written as DNA, the CDR3 is TGTGCCAGCAGCGTAGCTTATGGGTTTAGCACAGATACGCAGTATTTT. Protein: CASSVAYGFSTDTQYF.

This clonotype showed up many times. V gene TRBV24-1 combines with J gene TRBJ2-3; 10 bases are a match to TRBD1. The CDR3 loop spans 13 amino acids. V gave up 9 bases and J gave up 3 bases; unmatched junction bases: 2. The germline V gene encodes CDR1 KGHDR and CDR2 SFDVKD. Here the CDR3 DNA reads TGTGCCACCCGGGGACAGGGGACAGATACGCAGTATTTT. It codes for CATRGQGTDTQYF.

In its sample, this clonotype was seen a few times. The J gene is TRBJ1-1, the V gene TRBV5-1; tentative D call: TRBD1 (5 bases). The V gene's germline CDR1 is SGHRS and CDR2 YFSETQ. Trimming shortened V by 1 base and J by 5 bases, and 12 bases separated the two germline ends. The CDR3 sequence is 14 residues long. The CDR3 loop is CASSLWRGGTEAFF. The CDR3 coding sequence is TGCGCCAGCAGCTTGTGGCGGGGCGGAACTGAAGCTTTCTTT. The full variable domain, rest sourced from reference TRBV5-1 and TRBJ1-1, is KAGVTQTPRYLIKTRGQQVTLSCSPISGHRSVSWYQQTPGQGLQFLFEYFSETQRNKGNFPGRFSGRQFSNSRSEMNVSTLELGDSALYLCASSLWRGGTEAFFGQGTRLTVV.

This clonotype was counted many times. This chain connects TRBV7-2 to TRBJ2-2; no clear D. This CDR3 has 14 amino acids. CDR1 SGHTA and CDR2 FQGNSA come from the germline V gene. The V end was cut by 3 bases, the J end by 4 bases, with 9 bases between. In DNA, the CDR3 is TGTGCCAGCAGCTTGACGATAAGCACCGGGGAGCTGTTTTTT. Protein: CASSLTISTGELFF.

DNA of the CDR3: TGTGCCAGCAGCCCGACACTAGTCGGCAATGAGCAGTTCTTC. Residues: CASSPTLVGNEQFF. The V and J genes are TRBV3-1 and TRBJ2-1, with D possibly TRBD2 on 5 matching bases. The CDR3 spans 14 residues. Per the germline V gene, CDR1 is LGHDT and CDR2 is YNNKEL (reference sequence). Trimming shortened V by 4 bases and J by 6 bases, and 13 bases separated the two germline ends.

This clonotype was observed a handful of times. Written as DNA, the CDR3 is TGCGCCAGCAGCCCCACAGGGGGCGCTTGGGACACTGAAGCTTTCTTT. Protein sequence: CASSPTGGAWDTEAFF. The rearrangement uses TRBV4-3 and TRBJ1-1, with 9 bases that match TRBD1. Germline-derived CDR1 and CDR2 are LGHNA and YSLEER. Losses at the gene ends were 4 bases for V and 3 bases for J; bases not matched to a gene: 9. The CDR3 totals 16 residues.

This clonotype was seen more than once but under ten times. V and J are TRBV4-2 and TRBJ2-3, with 7 bases matching TRBD2. The CDR3 has 17 amino acids. With 0 bases clipped from V and 2 bases from J, the junction kept 8 bases outside the gene matches. Looked up from germline, CDR1 is LGHNA and CDR2 is YNFKEQ. CDR3 in DNA: TGTGCCAGCAGCCAAGATCTGGCTAGCGGAAACACAGATACGCAGTATTTT. Encoded protein: CASSQDLASGNTDTQYF.

This clonotype occurred many times. The V gene is TRBV7-2, the J gene TRBJ2-1; D is possibly TRBD2 (5 bases). Trimming took 5 bases from V and 8 from J, leaving 16 bases between them. CDR3 size: 14 residues. Germline values: CDR1 SGHTA, CDR2 FQGNSA. The CDR3 protein is CASSPRFAGDEQFF. Here the CDR3 DNA reads TGTGCCAGCAGCCCCCGCTTCGCGGGTGATGAGCAGTTCTTC.

This rearrangement joins TRBV5-1 to TRBJ2-5, with D perhaps matching TRBD1 or TRBD2 (5 bases each). The CDR3 has 15 amino acids. Germline values: CDR1 SGHRS, CDR2 YFSETQ. Trimming cost V 0 bases and J 1 base, with 10 bases left between them. The CDR3 is CASSLEYGAQETQYF. The CDR3 nucleotides read TGCGCCAGCAGCTTGGAATACGGGGCCCAAGAGACCCAGTACTTC.

This clonotype was detected only a few times. This CDR3 is CASTGDSSDPDLSSYNEQFF. In DNA, the CDR3 is TGTGCCAGCACCGGGGACTCCTCGGATCCCGATCTTAGCTCCTACAATGAGCAGTTCTTC. V is TRBV7-9 and J is TRBJ2-1, with TRBD2 as a possible D gene (6 bases). Between the trimmed V and J ends, which lost 7 bases and 0 bases, there was a span of 28 bases. CDR1 is SEHNR and CDR2 is FQNEAQ in the germline V gene (reference sequence). CDR3 length equals 20 residues.

J is TRBJ1-1 and V is TRBV7-2, with 12 bases aligning to TRBD1. Germline V CDR1 and CDR2: SGHTA, FQGNSA. V was clipped by 1 base and J by 7 bases; unmatched bases: 4. The CDR3 has 15 residues. This chain's CDR3 is CASSLGGTGGLEAFF. The CDR3 DNA follows: TGTGCCAGCAGCTTAGGGGGGACAGGGGGCCTTGAAGCTTTCTTT.

This clonotype has only a few counts. The chain employs TRBV6-5 and TRBJ1-1; the D gene is possibly TRBD1 (5 bases). Germline CDR1 is MNHEY and CDR2 is SVGAGI. This CDR3 spans 14 amino acids. V lost 5 bases and J lost 0, with 10 bases in between. CDR3 loop: CASSLRVMNTEAFF. In DNA form, the CDR3 reads TGTGCCAGCAGTCTCAGGGTAATGAACACTGAAGCTTTCTTT.

This clonotype was observed a few times. This sequence joins TRBV20-1 and TRBJ2-3, with 9 bases matching TRBD2. Germline lookup yields CDR1 DFQATT and CDR2 SNEGSKA (reference sequence). This CDR3 contains 13 residues. Unmatched junction bases numbered 5, after V lost 4 bases and J lost 6 bases. The CDR3 protein is CSAKSGGTDTQYF. The CDR3 DNA follows: TGCAGTGCTAAAAGCGGGGGGACGGATACGCAGTATTTT.

The chain employs TRBV7-8 and TRBJ2-5; 7 bases are a match to TRBD1. The CDR3 has 15 amino acids. Germline lookup yields CDR1 SGHVS and CDR2 FQNEAQ. With 1 base clipped from V and 6 bases from J, the junction kept 8 bases outside the gene matches. The CDR3 loop is CASSLGPRGRKTQYF. The DNA of the CDR3 is TGTGCCAGCAGCTTAGGGCCGAGGGGGCGAAAGACCCAGTACTTC. The full variable domain, rest sourced from reference TRBV7-8 and TRBJ2-5, is GAGVSQSPRYKVAKRGQDVALRCDPISGHVSLFWYQQALGQGPEFLTYFQNEAQLDKSGLPSDRFFAERPEGSVSTLKIQRTQQEDSAVYLCASSLGPRGRKTQYFGPGTRLLVL.

This clonotype was seen ten or more times. The chain combines TRBV4-3 with TRBJ2-5; the match to TRBD1 covers 10 bases. Germline values: CDR1 LGHNA, CDR2 YSLEER. V lost 2 bases to trimming and J lost 2 bases; unmatched junction nucleotides: 8. This CDR3 spans 17 amino acids. CDR3 bases: TGCGCCAGCAGCCAAACCTGGGGGACAGGGGTACAAGAGACCCAGTACTTC. Encoded protein: CASSQTWGTGVQETQYF.

Only a few counts were recorded for this clonotype. This sequence joins TRBV19 and TRBJ1-5; 9 bases fit TRBD1. V was pared by 3 bases and J by 3 bases, with 6 bases of the junction left unmatched. The length of the CDR3 is 16 residues. Per germline, CDR1 LNHDA and CDR2 SQIVND (reference sequence). CDR3 residues: CASSILGTGLNQPQHF. DNA for the CDR3: TGTGCCAGTAGTATCCTTGGGACAGGGCTCAATCAGCCCCAGCATTTT.